The entry below gives a single TCR beta chain sequence along with its context. Its target antigen remains unknown. The sample holds no much larger clone one base away, and base qualities are not on file. The data derive from a study of blood T cell repertoires in COVID-19 (TCRdb year 2020). Context from the whole study: The collaborator samples originated in the United States, Italy and Spain and spanned the acute and convalescent phases of COVID-19. The prospective study material was composed of cDNA or gDNA derived from T cells, B-cell-depleted T cells, or PBMCs. Subjects who had been exposed to COVID-19, were actively infected with it, or had recovered from it provided the deeply sampled blood TCRbeta repertoires that made up the dataset. A freely available public database, intended as a resource for researchers studying the immune response to SARS-CoV-2, is where the repertoires were released. Samples came from the ongoing ImmuneRACE study (first 160 participants) plus 1,254 subjects from 6 global collaborators. Sample metadata almost always included a de-identified subject ID, COVID-19 status, age in years and sex. Where available, HLA class I and class II types were taken from metadata supplied by the sample provider and were not determined by assay-based typing. What the authors observed across the whole study: The quantity of clinical and demographic metadata differed by source and by participant and was supplied without curation.

Each collaborating institution followed its own protocols to collect whole blood in K2EDTA tubes. For TCRbeta analysis, collaborator samples were shipped as frozen whole blood, as isolated PBMCs, or as DNA extracted from either sample type. TCRbeta CDR3 regions were amplified from genomic DNA by means of the immunoSEQ Assay, a bias-controlled multiplex PCR. Under the source paper's analysis protocol: Nucleated cell counts per sample were estimated from amplification of reference gene primers within the assay. To quantify the absolute abundance of each unique TCRbeta CDR3 rearrangement, sequence reads were collapsed and filtered. For each sample, productive Simpson clonality was calculated as the square root of Simpson's diversity index across productive rearrangements. TCRdb provides this immuneACCESS table in a form limited to in-frame rearrangements. Some clones are lacking; in checked studies, under half of them reflect an unresolved V gene, and why the rest are absent is not known. V and J calls and clone size come straight from that table; D and trimming were deduced from the DNA. This sample comprises tens of thousands of clones, more than 75% of them detected only once. Of the sample, around 21% is held by the ten largest clones.

V sheds 1 base and J sheds 7 bases, leaving 7 bases between their ends. The CDR3 starts with the cysteine, ends with the phenylalanine, and has 12 residues. The DNA shown is the 36-base CDR3, in frame from base 1. CDR1 and CDR2 were assigned from the germline V gene (reference sequence) as SEHNR and FQNEAQ. Sequenced material: peripheral blood. The source is a woman aged 55-69 years with acute or convalescent COVID-19. The sequence joins TRBV7-9 to TRBJ1-2, with the D gene uncertain. In nucleotide form, the sequence is TGTGCCAGCAGCTTAGGGAGTCGTGGCTACACCTTC. It codes for CASSLGSRGYTF.